This TCR beta chain was found in a study of blood T cell repertoires in COVID-19. Overall study context: Some COVID-19 samples were acute and others convalescent; all came from the United States, Italy and Spain. In each case, the material was cDNA or gDNA derived from T cells, B-cell-depleted T cells, or PBMCs.

The length of the CDR3 is 15 residues. V lost 5 bases to trimming and J lost 10 bases; unmatched junction nucleotides: 11. The germline V gene has CDR1 MNHEY and CDR2 SVGEGT. In the original analysis: Estimates of nucleated cell counts were drawn from the amplification of reference gene primers. Assay used: immunoSEQ multiplex PCR; TCRdb lists only in-frame clones, some missing. The V and J calls and the clone size are those of that table, but D and trimming were determined from the DNA. Among more than 70,000 clones, over 75% were seen once, and the ten largest hold 5.8%. Source material: peripheral blood. The chain recombines TRBV6-2 or TRBV6-3 with TRBJ2-1; 10 bases are shared with TRBD2. The clonotype was recovered from a man aged 45-60 years with active COVID-19. Here the CDR3 reads CASSPVVAGGREQFF. CDR3 DNA sequence: TGTGCCAGCAGTCCCGTGGTAGCGGGAGGACGGGAGCAGTTCTTC.